The 32 T cell receptor beta chains in this list originate from one sample, sequenced in a study of shared clonotypes between healthy human individuals. Produced via immunoSEQ multiplex PCR; TCRdb's table is partial and in-frame only. Of under 600,000 clones detected, around 97% appear once; the ten largest clones hold around 0.057%. The sequenced sample consisted of naive CD4+ T cells sorted from blood. Regarding subset: CD45RA+ positively selected. The source of these receptors is a woman in her twenties or thirties in good health.

This clone was picked up one time. CDR3: CASSDIMGQPQHF. The DNA of the CDR3 is TGTGCCAGCAGTGATATTATGGGACAGCCCCAGCATTTT. The rearrangement links TRBV6-1 to TRBJ1-5, with D unresolved. V was clipped by 3 bases and J by 7 bases, with 10 bases between them. Germline CDR1 reads MNHNS; CDR2 reads SASEGT. The CDR3 extends over 13 amino acids.

This chain uses TRBV5-5 with TRBJ1-1; a possible D gene is TRBD1 (5 bases). V lost 3 bases to trimming and J lost 4 bases, with 16 bases between them. CDR1 is SGHKS, CDR2 YYEKEE, per germline (reference sequence). The CDR3 extends over 15 amino acids. In nucleotides, the CDR3 is TGTGCCAGCAGCTCCCGAATGGGTGGGGGCACTGAAGCTTTCTTT. It encodes CASSSRMGGGTEAFF.

The rearrangement links TRBV14 to TRBJ1-4, with D unresolved. CDR1 is SGHDN, CDR2 FVKESK, per germline. The CDR3 length is 16 residues. V dropped 4 bases and J dropped 3 bases, with 15 bases sitting between them. CDR3 DNA: TGTGCCAGCAGCCTAGGACGTGGGGTATCTAATGAAAAACTGTTTTTT. Amino acid sequence: CASSLGRGVSNEKLFF.

This sequence joins TRBV28 and TRBJ2-2; D remains unclear. CDR3 length equals 15 residues. CDR1 and CDR2 from the germline V gene are MDHEN and SYDVKM. V was trimmed by 3 bases and J by 0 bases, leaving 8 bases between them. CDR3 in DNA: TGTGCCAGCAGTTTCATCTTCGCGAACACCGGGGAGCTGTTTTTT. Translated, it gives CASSFIFANTGELFF.

The chain joins TRBV2 to TRBJ1-1; D is unresolved. V lost 7 bases and J lost 4, with 13 bases in between. The CDR3 loop spans 13 amino acids. The germline gives CDR1 SNHLY, CDR2 FYNNEI. This CDR3 reads CASTTFSSTEAFF. CDR3 DNA: TGTGCCAGCACAACCTTCTCGAGCACTGAAGCTTTCTTT.

The chain uses TRBV7-8 and TRBJ2-2, with 8 bases identical to TRBD1. CDR1 and CDR2 (germline): SGHVS, FQNEAQ. The CDR3 has 14 amino acids. J was trimmed by 6 bases and V by 3 bases; bases with no gene match: 3. CDR3 DNA: TGTGCCAGCAGCTTCCAGGGGGCGGCCGGGGAGCTGTTTTTT. It specifies CASSFQGAAGELFF.

As regards this clone: This specimen includes other DNA sequences encoding the same CDR3. This chain uses TRBV28 with TRBJ1-3; a possible D gene is TRBD1 (5 bases). This CDR3 has 13 amino acids. CDR1 and CDR2 (germline): MDHEN, SYDVKM. Trimming shortened V by 2 bases and J by 3 bases, and 5 bases separated the two germline ends. Written as DNA, the CDR3 is TGTGCCAGCAGTTTAGACAGTGGAAACACCATATATTTT. The encoded protein is CASSLDSGNTIYF.

V usage is TRBV28 and J usage is TRBJ2-4; TRBD2 aligns across 8 bases. The V gene end was trimmed by 10 bases and the J gene end by 7 bases; junction bases not matched to a gene: 12. There are 14 residues in the CDR3. The germline CDR1 and CDR2 sequences are MDHEN and SYDVKM. This CDR3 reads CATSPGGGRNIQYF. CDR3 DNA sequence: TGTGCCACGTCCCCGGGTGGCGGGAGGAACATTCAGTACTTC.

This rearrangement joins TRBV27 to TRBJ2-3; D remains unclear. V was clipped by 7 bases and J by 1 base, with 9 bases between them. The CDR3 covers 13 residues. Germline CDR1 and CDR2: MNHEY and SMNVEV (reference sequence). This CDR3 reads CASNRRGTDTQYF. CDR3 DNA: TGTGCCAGCAATCGGAGAGGCACAGATACGCAGTATTTT.

The V gene is TRBV5-1, the J gene TRBJ1-2; 10 bases match TRBD1. J gave up 7 bases and V 3 bases, and 9 bases lay outside the gene matches. CDR1 and CDR2 from the germline V gene are SGHRS and YFSETQ. This CDR3 has 15 residues. CDR3 in DNA: TGCGCCAGCAGCTCCCAGACAGGGGGCTTAGGTGGCTACACCTTC. Encoded protein: CASSSQTGGLGGYTF.

The CDR3 region has the DNA TGTGCCAGCAGCTTAGATTCCCCTCTTATGGGGGGCGGGGGTGCTTTCTTT. Its translation: CASSLDSPLMGGGGAFF. The chain is built from TRBV11-2 and TRBJ1-1; a weak D match, TRBD1 (6 bases). The CDR3 sequence is 17 residues long. CDR1 and CDR2 from the germline V gene are SGHAT and FQNNGV. Trimming shortened V by 0 bases and J by 11 bases, and 25 bases separated the two germline ends.

V and J are TRBV28 and TRBJ2-6; 9 bases are a match to TRBD1. V lost 6 bases, J lost 0 bases, and 6 bases stayed unmatched. This CDR3 is 17 amino acids long. Germline V gene sequence: CDR1 MDHEN, CDR2 SYDVKM. The CDR3 DNA reads TGTGCCAGCAGCCCAGGACAGGGGTTCTCTGGGGCCAACGTCCTGACTTTC. Residues: CASSPGQGFSGANVLTF.

This chain joins TRBV6-6 and TRBJ2-7, with D possibly being TRBD1 (5 bases). V was cut by 7 bases and J by 7 bases, with 14 bases left in between. There are 12 residues in the CDR3. Germline loops: CDR1 MNHNY, CDR2 SVGAGI (reference sequence). The CDR3 DNA is TGTGCCAGCACCAGGGATCTACGGGAGCAGTACTTC. It codes for CASTRDLREQYF.

This chain links TRBV28 with TRBJ2-2; 9 bases fit TRBD1. The CDR3 length is 16 residues. The germline V gene encodes CDR1 MDHEN and CDR2 SYDVKM. The V segment lost 7 bases and the J segment 3 bases; nucleotides outside the gene matches: 9. The CDR3 DNA sequence: TGTGCCAGCAAACTACAGGGGGCATGGTACACCGGGGAGCTGTTTTTT. This gives the protein CASKLQGAWYTGELFF.

J is TRBJ1-6 and V is TRBV5-4; 11 bases fit TRBD1. The trim removed 3 bases at V and 8 bases at J, leaving 4 bases unmatched. Germline loops: CDR1 SGHNT, CDR2 YYREEE (reference sequence). The CDR3 has 15 residues. CDR3 sequence: CASSSPGQGDSPLHF. DNA of the CDR3: TGTGCCAGCAGCTCGCCGGGACAGGGGGATTCACCCCTCCACTTT.

The chain combines TRBV5-4 with TRBJ1-1, with D unresolved. V was pared by 0 bases and J by 4 bases, with 13 bases between. Germline V gene lookup returns CDR1 SGHNT and CDR2 YYREEE (reference sequence). The CDR3 is 15 amino acids. The CDR3 here is CASSLVPVPSTEAFF. DNA of the CDR3: TGTGCCAGCAGCTTGGTGCCAGTCCCCAGCACTGAAGCTTTCTTT.

This chain joins TRBV28 and TRBJ1-5; weak D call: TRBD1 (5 bases). CDR3 length: 15 amino acids. The V and J ends lost 7 bases and 4 bases respectively, with 17 bases between them. Germline CDR1 reads MDHEN; CDR2 reads SYDVKM. CDR3 region: CASTSGVSGNQPQHF. The CDR3 region has the DNA TGTGCCAGCACATCGGGGGTTTCGGGAAATCAGCCCCAGCATTTT. Combining the CDR3 with reference TRBV28 and TRBJ1-5 gives the whole variable domain DVKVTQSSRYLVKRTGEKVFLECVQDMDHENMFWYRQDPGLGLRLIYFSYDVKMKEKGDIPEGYSVSREKKERFSLILESASTNQTSMYLCASTSGVSGNQPQHFGDGTRLSIL.

The chain couples TRBV28 to TRBJ1-2, with D possibly TRBD1 on 6 matching bases. Germline lookup yields CDR1 MDHEN and CDR2 SYDVKM. V lost 2 bases, J lost 7 bases, and 20 bases lay in between. This CDR3 comprises 16 residues. DNA of the CDR3: TGTGCCAGCAGTTTACCCGGGGGGCTTAGGGGTTTTGGCTACACCTTC. Translating gives CASSLPGGLRGFGYTF.

The genes are TRBV27 and TRBJ2-3; TRBD2 matches 7 bases. The CDR3 contains 15 residues. V shed 10 bases, J shed 2 bases, and the junction held 12 bases outside the gene matches. Per the germline V gene, CDR1 is MNHEY and CDR2 is SMNVEV (reference sequence). The CDR3 is CATQGRAPSTDTQYF. CDR3 coding DNA: TGTGCCACCCAAGGGAGGGCACCTTCCACAGATACGCAGTATTTT.

J is TRBJ1-4 and V is TRBV19; 9 positions match TRBD1. Germline loops: CDR1 LNHDA, CDR2 SQIVND (reference sequence). V lost 3 bases and J lost 8; bases outside the gene matches: 7. CDR3 length: 15 amino acids. The CDR3, as DNA: TGTGCCAGTAGTATGTCCGGGACAGGGAAGGAAAAACTGTTTTTT. Its protein product is CASSMSGTGKEKLFF.

This chain connects TRBV19 to TRBJ1-2; D is possibly TRBD1 (6 bases). V lost 4 bases and J 4 bases, leaving 13 bases between the germline ends. CDR3 length: 14 residues. The V gene's germline CDR1 is LNHDA and CDR2 SQIVND (reference sequence). CDR3 sequence (DNA): TGTGCCAGTAGTAGACAAGGACAGATCTATGGCTACACCTTC. It yields the protein CASSRQGQIYGYTF.

The rearrangement uses TRBV6-5 and TRBJ1-1; TRBD1 matches 7 bases. V was pared by 4 bases and J by 5 bases, with 4 bases of the junction left unmatched. Germline V lookup: CDR1 MNHEY, CDR2 SVGAGI. CDR3 length equals 13 residues. CDR3 loop: CASSLTGETEAFF. CDR3 sequence (DNA): TGTGCCAGCAGTTTAACAGGGGAAACTGAAGCTTTCTTT.

The chain employs TRBV21-1 and TRBJ2-7; TRBD2 reflects the table's D call only, with no check against the DNA. TRBV21-1 is a documented pseudogene. The CDR3 covers 14 residues. This CDR3 is CASSGRESWYEQYF. CDR3 in DNA: TGTGCCAGCAGCGGGCGGGAGAGCTGGTACGAGCAGTACTTC.

This chain connects TRBV27 to TRBJ2-4, with D perhaps TRBD1 (5 bases). V lost 4 bases to trimming and J lost 10 bases, with 14 bases between them. The germline V gene has CDR1 MNHEY and CDR2 SMNVEV (reference sequence). The CDR3 contains 13 residues. CDR3 sequence: CASSSTPDTIQYF. For the CDR3, the DNA is TGTGCCAGCAGTTCCACCCCGGACACTATTCAGTACTTC.

The gene calls are TRBV28 and TRBJ2-5, with 11 nucleotides matching TRBD1. The better agreement between TRBJ2-7 and the DNA end casts doubt on the J call. The CDR3 extends over 15 amino acids. CDR1 and CDR2 (germline): MDHEN, SYDVKM. CDR3 in amino acids: CASSLLGDRGYEQYF. DNA for the CDR3: TGTGCCAGCAGCCTTCTCGGGGACAGGGGGTACGAGCAGTACTTC.

This rearrangement joins TRBV19 to TRBJ1-5, with D perhaps matching TRBD1 (5 bases). Germline CDR1 reads LNHDA; CDR2 reads SQIVND (reference sequence). V was cut by 7 bases and J by 0 bases, with 13 bases left in between. The CDR3 has 15 residues. The CDR3 reads CASTWDGNSNQPQHF. The CDR3 nucleotides read TGTGCCAGTACCTGGGACGGGAATAGCAATCAGCCCCAGCATTTT.

This rearrangement joins TRBV28 to TRBJ1-1; TRBD1 aligns across 7 bases. The CDR3 extends over 16 amino acids. J gave up 1 base and V 6 bases, and 11 bases lay outside the gene matches. CDR1 and CDR2 (germline): MDHEN, SYDVKM. CDR3 bases: TGTGCCAGCAGCTCACAACCGGGACAGCAGAACACTGAAGCTTTCTTT. Its protein product is CASSSQPGQQNTEAFF.

The sample holds one count of this clone. The chain uses TRBV18 and TRBJ2-1; D may be TRBD1 (6 bases). Trimming stripped 4 bases from V and 6 bases from J, with 16 bases between. The germline CDR1 and CDR2 sequences are KGHSH and LQKENI. The CDR3 extends over 15 amino acids. This chain's CDR3 is CASSLTNRDGNEQFF. The DNA of the CDR3 is TGTGCCAGCTCACTCACTAACAGGGACGGCAATGAGCAGTTCTTC.

The chain carries TRBV2 and TRBJ2-7; 8 bases are a match to TRBD1. V lost 4 bases to trimming and J lost 1 base; unmatched junction nucleotides: 6. Germline V gene sequence: CDR1 SNHLY, CDR2 FYNNEI. The CDR3 has 15 residues. Here the CDR3 reads CASSGSDRGSYEQYF. For the CDR3, the DNA is TGTGCCAGCAGTGGATCTGACAGGGGATCCTACGAGCAGTACTTC.

The rearrangement uses TRBV5-1 and TRBJ2-5, with D possibly called TRBD1 or TRBD2 (6 bases each). This CDR3 has 20 amino acids. Between the trimmed V and J ends, which lost 0 bases and 0 bases, there was a span of 24 bases. The germline V gene has CDR1 SGHRS and CDR2 YFSETQ. As DNA, the CDR3 is TGCGCCAGCAGCTTGGTAGGTTCCTCTCGTGTAGGGGGGTACCAAGAGACCCAGTACTTC. It specifies CASSLVGSSRVGGYQETQYF.

The chain couples TRBV6-1 to TRBJ1-5, with D perhaps TRBD1 (6 bases). The ends were cut back, 3 bases at V and 4 bases at J, with 7 bases in the middle. The germline CDR1 and CDR2 sequences are MNHNS and SASEGT. CDR3 length equals 13 residues. The CDR3 DNA reads as TGTGCCAGCAGTGATACAGGGAATCAGCCCCAGCATTTT. This codes for CASSDTGNQPQHF.

This chain joins TRBV28 and TRBJ2-7; 9 positions match TRBD1. Trimming at V came to 9 bases and at J to 5 bases, leaving 8 bases not matched to a gene. This CDR3 is 13 amino acids long. CDR1 is MDHEN and CDR2 is SYDVKM in the germline V gene. CDR3 sequence: CASSGTGPHEQYF. CDR3 nucleotides: TGTGCCAGTTCCGGGACAGGGCCCCACGAGCAGTACTTC.